This T cell receptor beta chain was recorded in a study of cytomegalovirus exposure and HLA in healthy donors listed by TCRdb under 2017. With respect to the entire study: A later analysis indicated that the 120 validation repertoires were generated on the platform also employed for the approximately 700 repertoires of the first cohort. The study aimed to test whether signatures of past pathogen exposure could be identified by cataloging public T cell receptors. Along with the roughly 670-subject first cohort, a separate validation cohort of 120 different subjects was used. To predict cytomegalovirus infection status, the study combined high-throughput TCR immunosequencing, statistical association of individual TCRs with disease status, and machine learning.

Separate from the approximately 700-subject first cohort, the validation cohort of some 130 subjects was the group to which the donors belonged. A remark on this clone: This receptor's antigen is unknown. No much larger clone is present one base from it, and per-base qualities are unavailable.

The library was produced with the immunoSEQ multiplex PCR assay. Regarding the original processing steps: A statistical classification framework was built to diagnose cytomegalovirus status from the catalog of TCR beta chain sequences. TCRdb's version of the immuneACCESS table is confined to in-frame rearrangements and falls short of the full clone set. An unresolved V gene accounts for under half of the shortfall where checked; the remainder is of unknown origin. The V and J calls and clone size are taken from that table; D and trimming were inferred from the DNA. Within this sample are 220,000 or so clones, with around nine tenths of them counted one time only. The leading ten clones occupy more than 0.85% of the sample. Unmatched junction bases come to 9, with V trimmed by 8 bases and J by 3 bases. The CDR3 has 15 amino acids, counting the end cysteine and phenylalanine. The CDR3 DNA has 45 bases and is translated from base 1. CDR1 is given as SGHVS and CDR2 as FNYEAQ, both from the germline V gene.

The full study reports these points: Three of the identified cytomegalovirus-associated TCR beta chains were confirmed in vitro to be specific for cytomegalovirus antigens. The validation cohort had no HLA typing available for a later analysis, so co-occurrence within that cohort was assessed over all 120 or so repertoires. Across donors, most TCR sequences were observed very rarely, whereas some public TCRs were present in many individuals. The study listed 150 to 200 TCR beta chains as associated with cytomegalovirus. In both the original and validation cohorts, the classifier was reported to diagnose cytomegalovirus status with high specificity and sensitivity. It was suggested by the authors that the approach could potentially be generalized to other disease states and immunological phenotypes. Of the cluster scores, around 95% were above 0 in a later analysis, which found that TCRs clustered in the first cohort also tended to co-occur in the approximately 120 validation repertoires.

The chain is made from TRBV7-6 and TRBJ2-7; TRBD2 aligns with 11 central bases. This clonotype was sampled from a woman between 18 and 29 years old in good health and CMV-seronegative. Sequencing was carried out using PBMCs. The DNA sequence is given as TGTGCCAGCGGAACTAGCGGGAGTCCGGGCTACGAGCAGTACTTC. Its protein is CASGTSGSPGYEQYF.